The T cell receptor (beta chain) described here comes from a study of blood T cell repertoires in COVID-19 (dated by TCRdb to 2018 to 2020). With respect to the entire study: Collaborator samples came from the United States, Italy and Spain and covered acute and convalescent phases of COVID-19. The material from the prospective study consisted of cDNA or gDNA derived from T cells, B-cell-depleted T cells, or PBMCs. The dataset comprised deeply sampled blood TCRbeta repertoires from subjects exposed to, actively infected with, or recovered from COVID-19. A freely available public database, intended as a resource for researchers studying the immune response to SARS-CoV-2, is where the repertoires were released. Samples came from the ongoing ImmuneRACE study (first 160 participants) plus 1,254 subjects from 6 global collaborators. A de-identified subject ID, COVID-19 status, age in years and sex were almost always included in the sample metadata. Where available, HLA class I and class II types were obtained from metadata supplied by the sample provider rather than from assay-based typing. The research as a whole found: Clinical and demographic metadata were provided uncurated, with the amount varying by source and participant.

Concerning this clone: Its antigen has not been determined. Within one base of it there is no much larger clone, and no base qualities were kept.

TCRbeta CDR3 regions were amplified from genomic DNA using the immunoSEQ Assay, a bias-controlled multiplex PCR. The authors processed their data as follows. The number of nucleated cells in each sample was estimated by amplification of reference gene primers within the assay. To quantify the absolute abundance of each unique TCRbeta CDR3 rearrangement, sequence reads were collapsed and filtered. For each sample, productive Simpson clonality was calculated as the square root of Simpson's diversity index over productive rearrangements. TCRdb stores this immuneACCESS table with in-frame sequences only. Part of the clones is absent; in the studies checked, under half of the shortfall reflects unresolved V genes, and no reason is known for the rest. V and J calls and clone size are as listed in that table; D and trimming were resolved from the DNA. The sample table holds around 300,000 clones, of which approximately 90% were seen once. The biggest ten clones account for over 2% of the sample.

CDR1 is given as ENHRY and CDR2 as SYGVKD, both from the germline V gene. Inclusive of the bounding cysteine and phenylalanine, the CDR3 is 15 residues long. Only the CDR3 part of the read is kept: 45 bases, read in frame from the first base. Trimming accounts for 3 bases at V and 2 bases at J, while the number of junction bases matched to no gene is 6. In Seattle, one collaborating source enrolled patients while the infection was active and tracked those patients longitudinally over the course of disease. Collaborating institutions collected whole blood in K2EDTA tubes following their own protocols. For TCRbeta analysis, collaborator samples were shipped as frozen whole blood, as isolated PBMCs, or as DNA extracted from either sample type.

The specimen sequenced was peripheral blood. The receptor was derived from a woman aged 25 to 39 with COVID-19, enrolled during active disease. The sequence links TRBV10-3 to TRBJ1-1, and 7 junction bases match TRBD1. The CDR3 region has the sequence CAISERDSKNTEAFF. The nucleotides are TGTGCCATCAGTGAAAGGGACAGCAAAAACACTGAAGCTTTCTTT.